Reported below is one T cell receptor (beta chain). Antigen unknown. PCR amplification relied on 60 Vbeta primers (plus 13 Jbeta primers). Sequenced by immunoSEQ multiplex PCR; TCRdb stores in-frame clones only, minus some. The sample shows 110,000 to 150,000 clones, about 75% of them seen only once. These data belong to a study of cytomegalovirus exposure and HLA in healthy donors. Whole-study findings and limits: An assumption of roughly uniform sequencing depth across donors underlay the presence/absence analyses. More clonal expansion characterized HLA-associated TCR beta chains than equally common others in a later analysis. The study put roughly 160 TCR beta chains on its list as cytomegalovirus-associated.

The V gene end was trimmed by 1 base and the J gene end by 7 bases; junction bases not matched to a gene: 3. The CDR3 extends over 14 amino acids. Germline CDR1 SNHLY, CDR2 FYNNEI. The sequence came from a man aged 40-50 years in good health and CMV-seronegative. V gene TRBV2 combines with J gene TRBJ1-5, with 8 bases fitting TRBD1. Material for sequencing was PBMCs. The CDR3 DNA sequence: TGTGCCAGCAGTGAAGGGACAGGGTCGCAGCCCCAGCATTTT. This sequence encodes CASSEGTGSQPQHF. Using reference TRBV2 and TRBJ1-5 for the parts outside the CDR3, the full variable domain is EPEVTQTPSHQVTQMGQEVILRCVPISNHLYFYWYRQILGQKVEFLVSFYNNEISEKSEIFDDQFSVERPDGSNFTLKIRSTKLEDSAMYFCASSEGTGSQPQHFGDGTRLSIL.